What follows describes a single TCR beta chain. Its cognate antigen is unknown. In terms of origin and age, donors were healthy Caucasian individuals from Russia aged about 6 to 90. The data are from a study of blood T cells in healthy people across ages. The authors ran a second PCR of 7 to 11 cycles using a sample-barcoded 5' primer and a J-beta primer mix. Each cDNA molecule received a tag from a template-switch adaptor that had 12 random nucleotides. Each CDR3 protein is one row after TCRdb ran MiXCR on the 5' RACE reads. The table has over a million distinct CDR3 sequences, 40% to 55% seen once; the top ten hold under 20%. The study, taken as a whole, reports: A strong correlation was found between TCR beta diversity and the percentage of naive T cells.

V was clipped by 6 bases and J by 2 bases, with 13 bases between them. The CDR3 contains 14 residues. The gene calls are TRBV12-3 or TRBV12-4 and TRBJ1-2; unclear D gene. The sequenced sample consisted of blood. This receptor was taken from a woman aged 60-75 years in good health. The chain's CDR3 is CASSLDSFNYGYTF. The CDR3 DNA reads as TGTGCCAGCAGCCTCGACTCATTCAACTATGGCTACACCTTC.